The next 20 T cell receptor beta chains were all read from a single sample in a study of metastatic and nonmetastatic thyroid tumors. Every patient was untreated before thyroid surgery. MiXCR re-clonotyped the PCR reads for TCRdb. The sample has some 21,000 clones, about 20% seen once. The material sequenced was blood. Source of these receptors: a female donor with papillary thyroid cancer or a benign thyroid nodule (not recorded which). Some clones in this sample may be carry-over from other donors' samples.

This clone has ten or more counts. The chain is built from TRBV29-1 and TRBJ2-7; D is possibly TRBD1 (6 bases). The CDR3 length is 11 residues. The germline gives CDR1 SQVTM, CDR2 ANQGSEA. V gave up 6 bases and J gave up 6 bases, with 12 bases separating them. CDR3 sequence: CSVTGLSEQYF. For the CDR3, the DNA is TGCAGCGTCACAGGGTTGAGCGAGCAGTACTTC.

This chain joins TRBV4-2 and TRBJ2-2; D unclear. Germline-derived CDR1 and CDR2 are LGHNA and YNFKEQ. The CDR3 is 14 amino acids. V gave up 3 bases and J gave up 0 bases, with 5 bases separating them. This chain's CDR3 is CASSHDTNTGELFF. The CDR3 DNA reads as TGTGCCAGCAGCCATGACACGAACACCGGGGAGCTGTTTTTT.

This clone was seen a few times. This chain joins TRBV12-3 or TRBV12-4 and TRBJ1-1, with 7 bases identical to TRBD1. J lost 4 bases, V lost 6 bases, and 8 bases had no gene match. The CDR3 sequence is 14 residues long. The CDR3 is CASRPGAGGTEAFF. The DNA of the CDR3 is TGTGCCAGCAGACCCGGGGCAGGGGGCACTGAAGCTTTCTTT.

This clone showed up just a few times. The rearrangement joins TRBV6-1 to TRBJ2-7; 12 bases agree with TRBD1. Germline lookup yields CDR1 MNHNS and CDR2 SASEGT. The CDR3 extends over 15 amino acids. V shed 6 bases and J 5 bases; nucleotides not matched to a gene: 8. The CDR3 DNA reads TGTGCCAGCAGGACCGGGACAGGGGGCGTCAACGAGCAGTACTTC. Its protein is CASRTGTGGVNEQYF.

The table lists this clone with a count of one. This chain joins TRBV30 and TRBJ1-3, with no clear D. CDR1 GTSNPN and CDR2 SVGIG come from the germline V gene (reference sequence). The CDR3 has 13 residues. Trimming removed 5 bases from V and 3 bases from J, with 11 bases in between. The CDR3 DNA sequence: TGTGCCTGGGGCATATCGGTTGGAAACACCATATATTTT. It translates to CAWGISVGNTIYF. Supplemented by reference TRBV30 and TRBJ1-3, the full variable domain reads SQTIHQWPATLVQPVGSPLSLECTVEGTSNPNLYWYRQAAGRGLQLLFYSVGIGQISSEVPQNLSASRPQDRQFILSSKKLLLSDSGFYLCAWGISVGNTIYFGEGSWLTVV.

The table lists this clone with many counts. The V call is TRBV20-1, the J call TRBJ1-1, with D tentatively TRBD1 (6 bases). Per the germline V gene, CDR1 is DFQATT and CDR2 is SNEGSKA (reference sequence). V was clipped by 6 bases and J by 11 bases, with 19 bases between them. The CDR3 runs to 12 residues. As DNA, the CDR3 is TGCAGTGCCGCGGAGGGGGACTCTGGCGCTTTCTTT. Residues: CSAAEGDSGAFF.

In this sample, this clone turned up a few times. Mismatch with germline at one junction end may stem from a read error. This chain connects TRBV28 to TRBJ2-7; TRBD2 matches 9 bases. Per germline, CDR1 MDHEN and CDR2 SYDVKM. CDR3 length: 16 residues. CDR3 coding DNA: TGTGCCATCAGTCTACGATTGGGACTAGCCTTCCACGAGCAGTACTTC. Translated, it gives CAISLRLGLAFHEQYF.

This clone was observed at least ten times. This sequence joins TRBV12-3 or TRBV12-4 and TRBJ1-2; perhaps TRBD1 as D (5 bases). This CDR3 contains 16 residues. The V end lost 6 bases, the J end lost 1 base, and 18 bases lay between the germline ends. This CDR3 is CASSLPGDRNNYGYTF. DNA for the CDR3: TGTGCCAGCAGCCTACCCGGGGACCGGAATAACTATGGCTACACCTTC.

This clone appeared a few times. The chain uses TRBV9 and TRBJ2-1; TRBD2 agrees at 14 bases. The V segment lost 3 bases and the J segment 2 bases; nucleotides outside the gene matches: 7. CDR1 is SGDLS and CDR2 is YYNGEE in the germline V gene. The CDR3 extends over 18 amino acids. DNA for the CDR3: TGTGCCAGCAGCGAGGGACTAGCGGGAGAATTCACCTACAATGAGCAGTTCTTC. Amino acid sequence: CASSEGLAGEFTYNEQFF. The whole variable domain, remainder taken from reference TRBV9 and TRBJ2-1, is DSGVTQTPKHLITATGQRVTLRCSPRSGDLSVYWYQQSLDQGLQFLIQYYNGEERAKGNILERFSAQQFPDLHSELNLSSLELGDSALYFCASSEGLAGEFTYNEQFFGPGTRLTVL.

Many counts were recorded for this clone. The J gene is TRBJ1-1, the V gene TRBV10-3, with D possibly TRBD1 on 5 matching bases. V lost 6 bases and J lost 3, with 14 bases in between. This CDR3 is 14 amino acids long. Germline CDR1 ENHRY, CDR2 SYGVKD. This CDR3 reads CAISGDSGYTEAFF. In DNA form, the CDR3 reads TGTGCCATCAGCGGAGACAGTGGGTACACTGAAGCTTTCTTT.

This clone was picked up a small number of times. It may be a read error: a sequence one base away is much more abundant. The same CDR3 can be traced to other DNA sequences in this sample. The chain links TRBV2 to TRBJ2-2; 10 bases fit TRBD2. The CDR3 is made up of 16 amino acids. CDR1 is SNHLY and CDR2 is FYNNEI in the germline V gene. Here the CDR3 DNA reads TGTGCCAGCAGTGAGGCTAGCGGGAGTGGCACCGGGGAGCTGTTCTTT. It is translated as CASSEASGSGTGELFF.

The rearrangement uses TRBV30 and TRBJ2-1; the D gene could be TRBD1 or TRBD2 (5 bases each). With 0 bases removed from V and 12 bases from J, the gap between germline ends came to 18 bases. The CDR3 runs to 14 residues. Germline V lookup: CDR1 GTSNPN, CDR2 SVGIG (reference sequence). CDR3 sequence reads: CAWSVGEIYNWQFF. The CDR3 coding sequence is TGTGCCTGGAGTGTGGGGGAGATATACAATTGGCAGTTCTTC.

This clone was observed once. V usage is TRBV7-2 and J usage is TRBJ2-7; D is unresolved. This CDR3 is 16 amino acids long. V was cut by 0 bases and J by 2 bases, with 14 bases left in between. Germline V gene lookup returns CDR1 SGHTA and CDR2 FQGNSA. This chain's CDR3 is CASSLAGCNLAYEQYF. The CDR3 coding sequence is TGTGCCAGCAGCTTAGCCGGGTGTAACCTTGCCTACGAGCAGTACTTC.

A note on this clone: A much larger clone is a single base away; this may be a read error. The chain has TRBV6-1 and TRBJ2-2; D uncertain. The ends were cut back, 6 bases at V and 5 bases at J, with 13 bases in the middle. Germline CDR1 is MNHNS and CDR2 is SASEGT. This CDR3 is built from 14 residues. CDR3 region: CASSAKSRTGELFF. Here the CDR3 DNA reads TGTGCCAGCAGCGCGAAAAGCAGAACCGGGGAGCTGTTTTTT.

This clone has a count of ten or more. The CDR3 protein is CASSQEALAGTDTQYF. The CDR3 nucleotides read TGTGCCAGCAGCCAAGAGGCTCTAGCGGGAACAGATACGCAGTATTTT. The chain uses TRBV3-1 and TRBJ2-3; TRBD2 matches at 9 bases. Losses at the gene ends were 0 bases for V and 3 bases for J; bases not matched to a gene: 4. Germline V gene sequence: CDR1 LGHDT, CDR2 YNNKEL (reference sequence). The CDR3 length is 16 residues.

Only a few counts were recorded for this clone. A clone one base away is much larger, so this may be a read error. The chain couples TRBV12-3 or TRBV12-4 to TRBJ2-1, with D perhaps matching TRBD1 or TRBD2 (5 bases each). This CDR3 region has 14 residues. CDR3 sequence (DNA): TGTTCCGGCAGTTTAAATGGGGGTGCCAATGAGCAGTTCTTC. It yields the protein CSGSLNGGANEQFF.

There are many counts of this clone. J is TRBJ1-5 and V is TRBV10-3; no clear D. From germline, CDR1 is ENHRY and CDR2 SYGVKD. This CDR3 is 15 amino acids long. The V gene lost 3 bases and the J gene lost 3 bases, with 12 bases spanning the gap. The CDR3 region is CAISDLDGNNQPQHF. CDR3 in DNA: TGTGCCATCAGTGACTTGGACGGAAACAATCAGCCCCAGCATTTT.

There are many counts of this clone. A read error is possible here, since a much larger clone lies one base away. Additional DNA sequences in this sample encode the identical CDR3. This chain joins TRBV3-1 and TRBJ1-1; perhaps TRBD1 as D (5 bases). This CDR3 spans 15 amino acids. Germline CDR1 reads LGHDT; CDR2 reads YNNKEL (reference sequence). CDR3 protein: CASSQEGTGRTEAFF. In DNA form, the CDR3 reads TGTGCCAGCAGCCAAGAAGGAACAGGAAGGACTGAGGCTTTCTTT.

The sample holds many counts of this clone. Other nucleotide sequences from this sample produce the same CDR3. The chain couples TRBV2 to TRBJ1-3, with D possibly TRBD1 on 6 matching bases. The germline V and J ends were trimmed by 6 bases and 5 bases, with 11 bases remaining between them. Germline V CDR1 and CDR2: SNHLY, FYNNEI. CDR3 length: 13 amino acids. CDR3 amino acids: CASRGTFRNTIYF. The CDR3 DNA follows: TGTGCCAGCAGGGGGACATTTAGAAACACCATATATTTT.

By its share, this clone is medium-sized. This rearrangement joins TRBV12-3 or TRBV12-4 to TRBJ2-7; 8 bases match TRBD2. V was clipped by 3 bases and J by 3 bases; unmatched bases: 7. The CDR3 is 15 residues long. CDR3 sequence reads: CASSFDLSGNYEQYF. The CDR3 DNA reads as TGTGCCAGCAGTTTTGATCTTAGCGGGAACTACGAGCAGTACTTC.